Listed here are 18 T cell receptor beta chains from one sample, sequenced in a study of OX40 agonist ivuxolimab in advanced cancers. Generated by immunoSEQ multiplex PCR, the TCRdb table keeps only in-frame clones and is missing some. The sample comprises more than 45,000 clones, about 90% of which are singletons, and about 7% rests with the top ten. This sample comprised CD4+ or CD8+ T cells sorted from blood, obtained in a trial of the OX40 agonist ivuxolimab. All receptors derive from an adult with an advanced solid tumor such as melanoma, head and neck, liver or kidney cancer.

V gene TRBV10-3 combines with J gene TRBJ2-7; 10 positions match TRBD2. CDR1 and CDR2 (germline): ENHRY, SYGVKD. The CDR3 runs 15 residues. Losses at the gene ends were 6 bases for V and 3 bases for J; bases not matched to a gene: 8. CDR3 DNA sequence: TGTGCCATCAGACGACTAGCGGGTTCGTACTACGAGCAGTACTTC. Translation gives CAIRRLAGSYYEQYF.

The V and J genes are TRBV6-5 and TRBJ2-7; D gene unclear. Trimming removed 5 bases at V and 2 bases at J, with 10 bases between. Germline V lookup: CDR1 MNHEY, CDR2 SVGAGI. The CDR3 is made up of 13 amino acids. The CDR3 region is CASSQDGTYEQYF. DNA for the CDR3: TGTGCCAGCAGTCAGGACGGTACCTACGAGCAGTACTTC.

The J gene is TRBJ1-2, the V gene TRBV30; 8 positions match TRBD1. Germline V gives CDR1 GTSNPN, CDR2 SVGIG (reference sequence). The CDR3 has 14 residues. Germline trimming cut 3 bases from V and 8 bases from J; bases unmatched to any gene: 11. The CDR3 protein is CAWSPGQVWMGYTF. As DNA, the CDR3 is TGTGCCTGGAGCCCGGGACAGGTCTGGATGGGCTACACCTTC.

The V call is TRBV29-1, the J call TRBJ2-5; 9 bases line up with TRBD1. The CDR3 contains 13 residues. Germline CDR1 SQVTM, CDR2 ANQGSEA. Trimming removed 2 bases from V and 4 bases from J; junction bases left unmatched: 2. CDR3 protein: CSVETGGLETQYF. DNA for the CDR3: TGCAGCGTTGAAACAGGGGGCCTAGAGACCCAGTACTTC.

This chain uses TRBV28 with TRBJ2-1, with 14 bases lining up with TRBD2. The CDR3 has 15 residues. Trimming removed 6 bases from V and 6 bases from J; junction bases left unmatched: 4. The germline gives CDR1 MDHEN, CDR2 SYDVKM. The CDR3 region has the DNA TGTGCCAGCAGAGATGGGACTAGCGGGGGCAATGAGCAGTTCTTC. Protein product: CASRDGTSGGNEQFF.

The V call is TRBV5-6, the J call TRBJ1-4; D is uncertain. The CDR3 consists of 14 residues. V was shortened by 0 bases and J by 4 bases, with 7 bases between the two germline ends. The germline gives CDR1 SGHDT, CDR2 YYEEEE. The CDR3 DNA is TGTGCCAGCAGCTTGGTTGGAAGTAATGAAAAACTGTTTTTT. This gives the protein CASSLVGSNEKLFF.

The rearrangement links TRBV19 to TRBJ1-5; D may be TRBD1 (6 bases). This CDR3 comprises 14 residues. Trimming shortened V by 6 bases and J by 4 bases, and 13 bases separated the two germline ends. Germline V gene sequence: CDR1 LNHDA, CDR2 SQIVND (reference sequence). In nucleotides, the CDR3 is TGTGCCAGTAGCCAGGACAGCCTGAATCAGCCCCAGCATTTT. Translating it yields CASSQDSLNQPQHF.

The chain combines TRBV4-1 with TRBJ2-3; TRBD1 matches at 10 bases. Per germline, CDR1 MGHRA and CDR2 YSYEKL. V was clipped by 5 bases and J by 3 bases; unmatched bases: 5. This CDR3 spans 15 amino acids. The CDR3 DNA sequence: TGCGCCAGCAGCGTAGGACAGGGGGTAACAGATACGCAGTATTTT. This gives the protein CASSVGQGVTDTQYF.

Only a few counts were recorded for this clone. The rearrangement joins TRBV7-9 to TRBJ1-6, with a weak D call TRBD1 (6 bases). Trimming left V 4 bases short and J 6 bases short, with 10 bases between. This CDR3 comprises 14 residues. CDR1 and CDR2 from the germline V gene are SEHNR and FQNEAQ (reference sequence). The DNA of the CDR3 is TGTGCCAGCAGCTCCGGGACATCTAATTCACCCCTCCACTTT. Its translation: CASSSGTSNSPLHF.

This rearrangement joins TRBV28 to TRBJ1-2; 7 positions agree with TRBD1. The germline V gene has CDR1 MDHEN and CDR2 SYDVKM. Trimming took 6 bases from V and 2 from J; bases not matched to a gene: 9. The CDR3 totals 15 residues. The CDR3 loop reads CASRRNRGGNYGYTF. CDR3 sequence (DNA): TGTGCCAGCAGGCGAAACAGGGGAGGGAACTATGGCTACACCTTC.

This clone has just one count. As DNA, the CDR3 is TGTGCCAGCAGTGATGGGCTAGCGGGGGGGAACATTCAGTACTTC. Translating it yields CASSDGLAGGNIQYF. The chain recombines TRBV2 with TRBJ2-4, with TRBD2 matching 12 bases. Germline CDR1 is SNHLY and CDR2 is FYNNEI. Trimming at V came to 3 bases and at J to 7 bases, leaving 4 bases not matched to a gene. CDR3 length: 15 residues.

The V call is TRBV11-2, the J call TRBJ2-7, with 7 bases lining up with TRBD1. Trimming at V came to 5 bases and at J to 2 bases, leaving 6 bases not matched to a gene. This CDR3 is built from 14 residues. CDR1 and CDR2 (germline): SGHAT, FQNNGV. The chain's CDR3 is CASSPGTAAYEQYF. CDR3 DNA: TGTGCCAGCAGCCCCGGGACAGCCGCCTACGAGCAGTACTTC.

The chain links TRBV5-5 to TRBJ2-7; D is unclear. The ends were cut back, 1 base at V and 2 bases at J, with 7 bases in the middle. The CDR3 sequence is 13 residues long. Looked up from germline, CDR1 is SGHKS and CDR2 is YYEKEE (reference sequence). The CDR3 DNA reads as TGTGCCAGCAGCTTGACAGATACCTACGAGCAGTACGTC. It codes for CASSLTDTYEQYV.

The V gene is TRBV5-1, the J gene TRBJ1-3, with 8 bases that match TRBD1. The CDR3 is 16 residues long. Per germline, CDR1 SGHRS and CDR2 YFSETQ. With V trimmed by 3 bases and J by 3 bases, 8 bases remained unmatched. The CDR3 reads CASSWRQGASGNTIYF. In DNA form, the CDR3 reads TGCGCCAGCAGCTGGCGCCAGGGGGCAAGTGGAAACACCATATATTTT. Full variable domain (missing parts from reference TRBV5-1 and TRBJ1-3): KAGVTQTPRYLIKTRGQQVTLSCSPISGHRSVSWYQQTPGQGLQFLFEYFSETQRNKGNFPGRFSGRQFSNSRSEMNVSTLELGDSALYLCASSWRQGASGNTIYFGEGSWLTVV.

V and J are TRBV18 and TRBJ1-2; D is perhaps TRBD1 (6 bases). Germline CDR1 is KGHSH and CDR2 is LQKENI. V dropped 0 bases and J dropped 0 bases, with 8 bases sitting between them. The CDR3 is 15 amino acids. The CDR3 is CASSPPGTTNYGYTF. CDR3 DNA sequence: TGTGCCAGCTCACCACCGGGGACAACTAACTATGGCTACACCTTC.

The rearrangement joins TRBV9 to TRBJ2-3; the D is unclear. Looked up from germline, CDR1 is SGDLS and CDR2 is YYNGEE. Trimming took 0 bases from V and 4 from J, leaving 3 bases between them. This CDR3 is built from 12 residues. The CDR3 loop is CASSVDPDTQYF. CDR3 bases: TGTGCCAGCAGCGTAGATCCAGATACGCAGTATTTT.

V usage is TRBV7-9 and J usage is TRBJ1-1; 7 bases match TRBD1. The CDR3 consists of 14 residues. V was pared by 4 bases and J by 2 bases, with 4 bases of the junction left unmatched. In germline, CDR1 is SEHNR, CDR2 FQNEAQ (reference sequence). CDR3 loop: CASSSRDSNTEAFF. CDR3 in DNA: TGTGCCAGCAGCTCCCGGGACAGCAACACTGAAGCTTTCTTT.

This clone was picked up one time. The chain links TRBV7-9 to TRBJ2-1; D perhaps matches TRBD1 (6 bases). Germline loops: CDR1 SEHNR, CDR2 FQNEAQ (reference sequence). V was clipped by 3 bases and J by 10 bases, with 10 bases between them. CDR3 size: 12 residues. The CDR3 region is CASSLGAGEQFF. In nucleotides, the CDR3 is TGTGCCAGCAGCTTGGGGGCTGGGGAGCAGTTCTTC.